These 6 T cell receptor beta chains were sequenced from one sample in a study of CD4+ T cells in melanoma. Assay used: immunoSEQ multiplex PCR; TCRdb lists only in-frame clones, some missing. The table includes about 54,000 clones, 55% to 75% detected once. Sequenced input: tumor tissue. The receptors were gathered from a human donor with melanoma.

J is TRBJ1-2 and V is TRBV6-1, with a tentative D call TRBD1 (6 bases). The CDR3 consists of 14 residues. V was cut by 11 bases and J by 7 bases, with 23 bases left in between. CDR1 and CDR2 (germline): MNHNS, SASEGT. CDR3 DNA: TGTGCCTGCCGAAAAACGGGGGGCGAAAGTGGCTACACCTTC. Translating gives CACRKTGGESGYTF.

The V call is TRBV11-2, the J call TRBJ2-2; 16 bases line up with TRBD2. This CDR3 is built from 16 residues. CDR1 and CDR2 from the germline V gene are SGHAT and FQNNGV. V trimming: 5 bases; J trimming: 6 bases; junction bases outside the gene matches: 3. DNA of the CDR3: TGTGCCAGCAGCGCAGGGACTAGCGGGGGGGCCGGGGAGCTGTTTTTT. The encoded protein is CASSAGTSGGAGELFF. Combining the CDR3 with reference TRBV11-2 and TRBJ2-2 gives the whole variable domain EAGVAQSPRYKIIEKRQSVAFWCNPISGHATLYWYQQILGQGPKLLIQFQNNGVVDDSQLPKDRFSAERLKGVDSTLKIQPAKLEDSAVYLCASSAGTSGGAGELFFGEGSRLTVL.

This chain links TRBV5-1 with TRBJ1-1; possible D gene TRBD1, 5 bases. This CDR3 is 17 amino acids long. V was shortened by 4 bases and J by 0 bases, with 19 bases between the two germline ends. CDR1 SGHRS and CDR2 YFSETQ come from the germline V gene. The CDR3 DNA is TGCGCCAGCAGCCAGGTTGAGACAGACGGGATGAACACTGAAGCTTTCTTT. The encoded protein is CASSQVETDGMNTEAFF.

This clone occurred many times. The V and J genes are TRBV18 and TRBJ2-2; 7 nucleotides match TRBD1. Germline V gene data show CDR1 as KGHSH and CDR2 as LQKENI. The CDR3 loop spans 15 amino acids. V lost 5 bases and J lost 9; bases outside the gene matches: 12. The CDR3 nucleotides are TGTGCCAGCTCATCCAGAGACAGGGACCCCCGGGAGCTGTTTTTT. The encoded protein is CASSSRDRDPRELFF.

V and J are TRBV5-1 and TRBJ2-7; 10 bases align to TRBD1. The V gene's germline CDR1 is SGHRS and CDR2 YFSETQ. The CDR3 has 16 amino acids. The ends lost 1 base at V and 7 bases at J; junction bases unmatched: 11. This CDR3 is CASSLWTGTGALEQYF. CDR3 nucleotide sequence: TGCGCCAGCAGCTTGTGGACCGGGACAGGGGCGCTGGAGCAGTACTTC.

V gene TRBV14 combines with J gene TRBJ2-7, with 7 bases lining up with TRBD1. The CDR3 length is 14 residues. Germline V gene sequence: CDR1 SGHDN, CDR2 FVKESK. The V and J ends lost 5 bases and 3 bases, in that order; junction bases with no gene match: 7. The CDR3 DNA sequence: TGTGCCAGCAGCGACCGGACAGGTCACTACGAGCAGTACTTC. Its translation is CASSDRTGHYEQYF.